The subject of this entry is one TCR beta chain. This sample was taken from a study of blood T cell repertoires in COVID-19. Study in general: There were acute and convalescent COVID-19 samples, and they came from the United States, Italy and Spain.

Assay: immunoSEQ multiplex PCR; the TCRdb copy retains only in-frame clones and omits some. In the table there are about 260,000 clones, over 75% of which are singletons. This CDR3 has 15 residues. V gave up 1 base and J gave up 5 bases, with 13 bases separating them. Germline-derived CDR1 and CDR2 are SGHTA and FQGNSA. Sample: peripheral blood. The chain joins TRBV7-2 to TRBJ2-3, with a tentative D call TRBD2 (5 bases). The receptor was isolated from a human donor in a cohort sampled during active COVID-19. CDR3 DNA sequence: TGTGCCAGCAGCTTAGGAGGGTCCCAGAGAGATACGCAGTATTTT. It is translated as CASSLGGSQRDTQYF.